This TCR beta chain was found in a study of shared clonotypes between healthy human individuals. Looking at the study overall: CD8 memory received one plate per donor, CD8 naive two, CD4 memory three and CD4 naive three. Findings and limits, study-wide: Generally, naive subsets (rather than memory subsets) showed larger estimated richness.

The study drew all its donors from Caucasian adults living in Nashville, Tennessee. Into CD45RA+ naive and CD45RA-negative memory subsets, the CD4+ cells were split. This clone was detected a few times. What it recognizes is unknown. Other DNA sequences within the sample encode an identical CDR3. TCRdb's copy holds only in-frame clones and misses some; the assay was immunoSEQ multiplex PCR. This sample has about 990,000 clones; around 78% occur once, and the top ten carry 0.55% to 0.7%. Per the germline V gene, CDR1 is SGHRS and CDR2 is YFSETQ. The CDR3 totals 17 residues. The V end lost 4 bases, the J end lost 0 bases, and 17 bases lay between the germline ends.

The sequence was collected from a man aged 18 to 29 in good health. Some clones in this sample may be carry-over from other donors' samples. The chain joins TRBV5-1 to TRBJ1-3; no clear D gene. The material sequenced was memory CD4+ T cells from PBMCs. Subset described: CD45RA-negative fraction. Written as DNA, the CDR3 is TGCGCCAGCAGCCCCCAAGGGCCGTCGAGCTCTGGAAACACCATATATTTT. Encoded protein: CASSPQGPSSSGNTIYF.